This T cell receptor (beta chain) derives from a study of blood T cell repertoires in COVID-19. Overall study context: The study drew acute and convalescent COVID-19 samples from the United States, Italy and Spain.

The assay was immunoSEQ multiplex PCR, and TCRdb's table has in-frame clones only and misses some. The sample records over 200,000 clones, about 89% being singletons. Germline V gene lookup returns CDR1 KGHSH and CDR2 LQKENI. The CDR3 is 15 residues long. V gave up 2 bases and J gave up 3 bases, with 11 bases separating them. The genes are TRBV18 and TRBJ1-3; D possibly corresponds to TRBD1 (6 bases). The receptor's source is a woman between 50 and 59 years old with acute or convalescent COVID-19. The sequenced material came from peripheral blood. CDR3 region: CASSPTPGVGNTIYF. The CDR3 bases are TGTGCCAGCTCACCAACCCCAGGGGTTGGAAACACCATATATTTT.